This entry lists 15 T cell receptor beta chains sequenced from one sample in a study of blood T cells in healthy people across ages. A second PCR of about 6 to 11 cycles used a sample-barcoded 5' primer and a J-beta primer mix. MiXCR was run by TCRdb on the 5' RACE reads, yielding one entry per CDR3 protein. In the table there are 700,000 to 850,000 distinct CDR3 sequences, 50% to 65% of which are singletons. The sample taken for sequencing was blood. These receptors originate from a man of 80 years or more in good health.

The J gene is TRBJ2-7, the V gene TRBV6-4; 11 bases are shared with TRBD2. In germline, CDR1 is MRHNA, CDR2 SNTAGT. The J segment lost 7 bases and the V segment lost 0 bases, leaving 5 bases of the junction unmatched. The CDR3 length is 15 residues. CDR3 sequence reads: CASSDSTSGNNEQYF. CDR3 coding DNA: TGTGCCAGCAGTGACTCGACTAGCGGGAACAATGAGCAGTACTTC.

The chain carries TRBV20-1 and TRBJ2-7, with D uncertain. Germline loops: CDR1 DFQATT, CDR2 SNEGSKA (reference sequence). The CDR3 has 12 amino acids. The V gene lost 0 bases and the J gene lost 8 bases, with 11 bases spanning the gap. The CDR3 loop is CSARDVRPKQYF. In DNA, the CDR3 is TGCAGTGCTAGAGATGTCCGCCCCAAGCAGTACTTC.

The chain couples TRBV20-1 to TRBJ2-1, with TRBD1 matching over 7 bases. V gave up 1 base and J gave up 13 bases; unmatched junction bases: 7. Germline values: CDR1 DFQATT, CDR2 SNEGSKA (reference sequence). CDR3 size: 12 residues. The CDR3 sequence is CSARGGQLSQFF. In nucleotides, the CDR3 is TGCAGTGCTAGAGGGGGACAGCTCTCCCAGTTCTTC.

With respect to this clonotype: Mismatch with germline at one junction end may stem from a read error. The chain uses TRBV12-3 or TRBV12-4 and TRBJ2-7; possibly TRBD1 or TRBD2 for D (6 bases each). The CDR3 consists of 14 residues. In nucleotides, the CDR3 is TGTGCCTGCAGTTTATCCGGGGGCCAAAACATTCGGTACTTC. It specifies CACSLSGGQNIRYF.

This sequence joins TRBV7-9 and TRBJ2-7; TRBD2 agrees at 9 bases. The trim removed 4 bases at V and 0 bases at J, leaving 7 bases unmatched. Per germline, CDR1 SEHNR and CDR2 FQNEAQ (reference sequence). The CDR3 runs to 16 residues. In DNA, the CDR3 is TGTGCCAGCAGCTGGTCGTCTAGCGGGGACTCCTACGAGCAGTACTTC. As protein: CASSWSSSGDSYEQYF.

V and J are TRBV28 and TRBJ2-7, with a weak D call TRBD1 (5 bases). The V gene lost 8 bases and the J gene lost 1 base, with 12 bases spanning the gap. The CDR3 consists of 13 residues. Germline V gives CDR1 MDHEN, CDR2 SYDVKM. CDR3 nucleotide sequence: TGTGCCAGCCGTCGCTCAGGGTCCTACGAGCAGTACTTC. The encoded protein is CASRRSGSYEQYF.

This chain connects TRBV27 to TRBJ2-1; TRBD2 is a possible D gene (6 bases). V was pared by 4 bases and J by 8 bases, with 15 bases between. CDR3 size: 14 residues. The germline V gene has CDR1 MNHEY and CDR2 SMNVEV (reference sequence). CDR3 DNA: TGTGCCAGCAGTTATTGGGGGAGGCCCCATGAGCAGTTCTTC. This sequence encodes CASSYWGRPHEQFF.

Here the CDR3 reads CASTYRQGSGEKLFF. The CDR3 bases are TGTGCCAGCACATACCGACAGGGATCCGGTGAAAAACTGTTTTTT. The J gene is TRBJ1-4, the V gene TRBV3-1; 7 positions match TRBD1. Germline-derived CDR1 and CDR2 are LGHDT and YNNKEL (reference sequence). Trimming at V came to 7 bases and at J to 7 bases, leaving 12 bases not matched to a gene. The CDR3 consists of 15 residues.

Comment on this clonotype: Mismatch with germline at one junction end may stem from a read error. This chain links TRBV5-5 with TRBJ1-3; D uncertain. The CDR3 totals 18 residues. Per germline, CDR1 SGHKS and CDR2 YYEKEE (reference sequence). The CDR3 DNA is TGTACCAGCAGCTTGGAAGTCGCCCGAGGCGGGGCTGGAAACACCATATATTTT. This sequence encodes CTSSLEVARGGAGNTIYF.

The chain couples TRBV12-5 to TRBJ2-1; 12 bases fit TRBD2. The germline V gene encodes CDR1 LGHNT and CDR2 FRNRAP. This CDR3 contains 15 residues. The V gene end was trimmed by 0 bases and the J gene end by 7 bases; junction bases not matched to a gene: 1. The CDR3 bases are TGTGCTAGTGGTTTGGTTGGGACTAGCGGGAATGAGCAGTTCTTC. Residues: CASGLVGTSGNEQFF.

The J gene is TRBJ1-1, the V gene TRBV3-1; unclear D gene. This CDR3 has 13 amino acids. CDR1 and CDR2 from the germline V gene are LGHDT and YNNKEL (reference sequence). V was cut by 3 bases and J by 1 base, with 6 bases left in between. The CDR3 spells CASSQWGNTEAFF. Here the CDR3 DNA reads TGTGCCAGCAGCCAGTGGGGGAACACTGAAGCTTTCTTT.

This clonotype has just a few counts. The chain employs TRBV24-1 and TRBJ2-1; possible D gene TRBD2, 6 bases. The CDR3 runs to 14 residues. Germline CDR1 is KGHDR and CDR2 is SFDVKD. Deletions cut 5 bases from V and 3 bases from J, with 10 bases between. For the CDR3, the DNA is TGTGCCACCAGTGGCGGGATTCTCTACAATGAGCAGTTCTTC. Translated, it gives CATSGGILYNEQFF.

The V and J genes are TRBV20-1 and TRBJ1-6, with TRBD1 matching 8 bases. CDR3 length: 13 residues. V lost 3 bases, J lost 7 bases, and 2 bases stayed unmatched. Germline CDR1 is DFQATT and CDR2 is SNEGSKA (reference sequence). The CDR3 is CSARTGVNSPLHF. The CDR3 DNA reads TGCAGTGCTAGGACAGGGGTGAATTCACCCCTCCACTTT.

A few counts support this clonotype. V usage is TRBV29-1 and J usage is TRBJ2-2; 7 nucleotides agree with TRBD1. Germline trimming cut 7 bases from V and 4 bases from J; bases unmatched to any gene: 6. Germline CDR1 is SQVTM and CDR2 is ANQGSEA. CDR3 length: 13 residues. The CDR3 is CSAGSGGTGELFF. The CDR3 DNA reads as TGCAGCGCTGGGTCAGGGGGCACCGGGGAGCTGTTTTTT.

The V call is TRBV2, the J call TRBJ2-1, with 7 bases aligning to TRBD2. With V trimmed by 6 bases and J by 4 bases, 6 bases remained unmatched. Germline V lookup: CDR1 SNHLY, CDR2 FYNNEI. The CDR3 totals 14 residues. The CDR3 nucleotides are TGTGCCAGCAGCGATACCGGGGGGTACAATGAGCAGTTCTTC. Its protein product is CASSDTGGYNEQFF.